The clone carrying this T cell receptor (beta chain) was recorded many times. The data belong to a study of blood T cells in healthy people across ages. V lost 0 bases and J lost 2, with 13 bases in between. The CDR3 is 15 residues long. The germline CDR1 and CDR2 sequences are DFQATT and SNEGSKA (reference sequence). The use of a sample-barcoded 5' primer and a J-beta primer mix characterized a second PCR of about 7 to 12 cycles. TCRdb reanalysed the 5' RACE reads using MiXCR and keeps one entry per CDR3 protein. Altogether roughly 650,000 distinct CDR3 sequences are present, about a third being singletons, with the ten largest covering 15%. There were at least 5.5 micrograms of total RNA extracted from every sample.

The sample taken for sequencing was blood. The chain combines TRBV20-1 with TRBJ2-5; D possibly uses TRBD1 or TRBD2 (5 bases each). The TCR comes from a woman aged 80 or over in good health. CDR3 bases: TGCAGTGCTAGAGATGGGGGACGAAGTCAAGAGACCCAGTACTTC. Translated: CSARDGGRSQETQYF.